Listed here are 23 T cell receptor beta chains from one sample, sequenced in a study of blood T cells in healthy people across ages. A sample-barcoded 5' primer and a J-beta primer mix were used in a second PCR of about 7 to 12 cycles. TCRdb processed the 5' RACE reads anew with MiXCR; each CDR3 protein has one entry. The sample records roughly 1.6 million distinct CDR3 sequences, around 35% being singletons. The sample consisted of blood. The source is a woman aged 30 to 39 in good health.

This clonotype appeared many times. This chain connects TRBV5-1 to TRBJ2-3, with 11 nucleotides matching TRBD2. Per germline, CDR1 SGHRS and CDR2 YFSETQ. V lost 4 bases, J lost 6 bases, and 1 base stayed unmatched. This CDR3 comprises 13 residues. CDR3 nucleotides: TGCGCCAGCAGCCCTAGCGGGAGGGATACGCAGTATTTT. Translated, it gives CASSPSGRDTQYF.

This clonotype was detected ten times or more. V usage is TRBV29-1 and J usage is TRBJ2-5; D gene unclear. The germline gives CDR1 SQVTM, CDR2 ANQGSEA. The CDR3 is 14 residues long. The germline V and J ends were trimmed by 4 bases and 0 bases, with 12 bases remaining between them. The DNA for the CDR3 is TGCAGCGTTGTAAGTCTGGCCAACCAAGAGACCCAGTACTTC. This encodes CSVVSLANQETQYF.

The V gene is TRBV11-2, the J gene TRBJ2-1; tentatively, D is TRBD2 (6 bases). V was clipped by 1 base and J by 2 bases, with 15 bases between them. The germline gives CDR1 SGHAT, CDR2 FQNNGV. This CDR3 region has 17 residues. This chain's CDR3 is CASSLGFQAGPYNEQFF. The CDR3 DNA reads TGTGCCAGCAGCTTAGGGTTTCAAGCGGGCCCCTACAATGAGCAGTTCTTC. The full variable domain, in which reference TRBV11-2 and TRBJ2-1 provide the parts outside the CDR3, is EAGVAQSPRYKIIEKRQSVAFWCNPISGHATLYWYQQILGQGPKLLIQFQNNGVVDDSQLPKDRFSAERLKGVDSTLKIQPAKLEDSAVYLCASSLGFQAGPYNEQFFGPGTRLTVL.

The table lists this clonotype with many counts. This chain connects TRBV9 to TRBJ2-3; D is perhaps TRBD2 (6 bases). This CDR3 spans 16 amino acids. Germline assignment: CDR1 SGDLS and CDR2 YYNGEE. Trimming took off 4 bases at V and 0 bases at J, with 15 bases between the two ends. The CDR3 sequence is CASSITAGSSTDTQYF. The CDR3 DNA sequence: TGTGCCAGCAGCATAACGGCGGGGTCTAGCACAGATACGCAGTATTTT.

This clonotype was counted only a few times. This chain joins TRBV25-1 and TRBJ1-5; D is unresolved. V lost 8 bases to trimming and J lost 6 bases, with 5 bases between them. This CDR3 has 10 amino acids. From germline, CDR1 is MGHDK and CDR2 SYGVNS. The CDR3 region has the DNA TGTGCCAGCCCGGGTCAGCCCCAGCATTTT. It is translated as CASPGQPQHF.

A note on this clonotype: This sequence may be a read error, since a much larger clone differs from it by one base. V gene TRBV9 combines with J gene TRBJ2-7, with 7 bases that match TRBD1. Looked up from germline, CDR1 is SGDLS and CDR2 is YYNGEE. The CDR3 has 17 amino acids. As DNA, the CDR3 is TGTGCCTGCAGCCCATCCCTAGTCCGGGACAGTTCCTACGAGCAGTACTTC. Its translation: CACSPSLVRDSSYEQYF. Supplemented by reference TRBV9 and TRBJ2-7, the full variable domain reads DSGVTQTPKHLITATGQRVTLRCSPRSGDLSVYWYQQSLDQGLQFLIQYYNGEERAKGNILERFSAQQFPDLHSELNLSSLELGDSALYFCACSPSLVRDSSYEQYFGPGTRLTVT.

The CDR3, as DNA: TGCGCCAGCAGCTTCCGGAGCCTCACCGGGGAGCTGTTTTTT. Protein: CASSFRSLTGELFF. The gene calls are TRBV5-1 and TRBJ2-2, with D hard to call. Germline V gene sequence: CDR1 SGHRS, CDR2 YFSETQ. The CDR3 has 14 residues. V dropped 2 bases and J dropped 4 bases, with 9 bases sitting between them. Supplemented by reference TRBV5-1 and TRBJ2-2, the full variable domain reads KAGVTQTPRYLIKTRGQQVTLSCSPISGHRSVSWYQQTPGQGLQFLFEYFSETQRNKGNFPGRFSGRQFSNSRSEMNVSTLELGDSALYLCASSFRSLTGELFFGEGSRLTVL.

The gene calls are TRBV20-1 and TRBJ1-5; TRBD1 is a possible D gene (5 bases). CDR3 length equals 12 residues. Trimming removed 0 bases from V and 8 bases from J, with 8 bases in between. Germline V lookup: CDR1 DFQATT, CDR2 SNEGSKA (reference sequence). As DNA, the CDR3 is TGCAGTGCTAGAGAGGGGGAGGAGCCCCAGCATTTT. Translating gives CSAREGEEPQHF.

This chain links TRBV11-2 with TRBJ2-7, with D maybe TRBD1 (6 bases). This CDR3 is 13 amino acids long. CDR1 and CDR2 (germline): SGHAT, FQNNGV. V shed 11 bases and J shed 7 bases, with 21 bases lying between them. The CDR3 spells CASRASRDNEQYF. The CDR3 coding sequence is TGTGCCTCCCGGGCCTCGAGGGACAATGAGCAGTACTTC.

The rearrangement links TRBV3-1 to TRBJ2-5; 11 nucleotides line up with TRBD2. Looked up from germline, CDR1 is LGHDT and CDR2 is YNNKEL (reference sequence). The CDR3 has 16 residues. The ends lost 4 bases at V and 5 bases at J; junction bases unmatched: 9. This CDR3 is CASSLLVAGGLETQYF. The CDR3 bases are TGTGCCAGCAGCCTTCTGGTAGCGGGGGGGCTTGAGACCCAGTACTTC.

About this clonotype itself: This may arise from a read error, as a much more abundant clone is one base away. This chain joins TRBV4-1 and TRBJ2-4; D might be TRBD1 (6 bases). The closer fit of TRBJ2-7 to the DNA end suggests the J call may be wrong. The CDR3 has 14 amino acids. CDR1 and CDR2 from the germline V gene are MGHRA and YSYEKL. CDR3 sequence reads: CASSPLWGRYEQYF. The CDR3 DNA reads TGCGCCAGCAGCCCCTTGTGGGGGCGCTACGAGCAGTACTTC.

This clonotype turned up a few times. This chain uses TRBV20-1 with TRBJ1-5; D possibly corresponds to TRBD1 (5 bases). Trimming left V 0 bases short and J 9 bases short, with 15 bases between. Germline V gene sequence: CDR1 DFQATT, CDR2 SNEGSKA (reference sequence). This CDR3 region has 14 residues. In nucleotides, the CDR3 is TGCAGTGCTAGAGAGGGCAGGGCACTCGGGCCCCAGCATTTT. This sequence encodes CSAREGRALGPQHF.

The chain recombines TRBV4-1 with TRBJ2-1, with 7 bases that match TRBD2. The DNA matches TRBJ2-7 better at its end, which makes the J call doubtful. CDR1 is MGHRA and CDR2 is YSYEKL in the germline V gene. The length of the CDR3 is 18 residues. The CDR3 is CASSQEGVGAGANYEQYF. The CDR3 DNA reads TGCGCCAGCAGCCAAGAAGGTGTTGGGGCGGGAGCCAACTACGAGCAGTACTTC.

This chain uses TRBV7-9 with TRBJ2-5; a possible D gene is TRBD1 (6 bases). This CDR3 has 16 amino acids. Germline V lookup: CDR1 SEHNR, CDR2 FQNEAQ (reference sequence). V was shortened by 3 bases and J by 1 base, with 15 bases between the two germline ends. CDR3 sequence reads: CASSFHSGRGQETQYF. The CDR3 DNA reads TGTGCCAGCAGCTTCCACTCAGGCAGGGGCCAAGAGACCCAGTACTTC.

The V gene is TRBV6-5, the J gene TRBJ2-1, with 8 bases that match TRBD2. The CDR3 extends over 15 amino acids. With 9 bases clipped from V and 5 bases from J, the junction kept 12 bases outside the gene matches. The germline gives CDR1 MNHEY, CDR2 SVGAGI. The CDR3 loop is CASSRSGSIHNEQFF. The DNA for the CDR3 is TGTGCCAGTTCCCGCAGCGGGAGTATTCACAATGAGCAGTTCTTC.

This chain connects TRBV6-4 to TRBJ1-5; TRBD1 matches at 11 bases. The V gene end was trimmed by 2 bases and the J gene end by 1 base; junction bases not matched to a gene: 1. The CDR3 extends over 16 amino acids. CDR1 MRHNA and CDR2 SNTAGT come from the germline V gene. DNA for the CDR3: TGTGCCAGCAGTGACCGGGACAGGGGGAGCAATCAGCCCCAGCATTTT. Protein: CASSDRDRGSNQPQHF.

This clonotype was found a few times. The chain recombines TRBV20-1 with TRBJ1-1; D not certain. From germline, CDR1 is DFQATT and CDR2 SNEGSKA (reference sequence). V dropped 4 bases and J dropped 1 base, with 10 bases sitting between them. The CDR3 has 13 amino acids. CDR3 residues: CSATFRRNTEAFF. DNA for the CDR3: TGCAGTGCTACCTTTCGAAGGAACACTGAAGCTTTCTTT.

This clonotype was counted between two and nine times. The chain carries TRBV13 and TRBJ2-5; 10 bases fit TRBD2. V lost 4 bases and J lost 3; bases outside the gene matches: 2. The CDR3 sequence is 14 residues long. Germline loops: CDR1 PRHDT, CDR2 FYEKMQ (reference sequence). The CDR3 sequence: CASSYLAGEETQYF. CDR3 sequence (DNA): TGTGCCAGCAGCTACCTAGCGGGGGAAGAGACCCAGTACTTC. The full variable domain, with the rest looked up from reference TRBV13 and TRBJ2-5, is AAGVIQSPRHLIKEKRETATLKCYPIPRHDTVYWYQQGPGQDPQFLISFYEKMQSDKGSIPDRFSAQQFSDYHSELNMSSLELGDSALYFCASSYLAGEETQYFGPGTRLLVL.

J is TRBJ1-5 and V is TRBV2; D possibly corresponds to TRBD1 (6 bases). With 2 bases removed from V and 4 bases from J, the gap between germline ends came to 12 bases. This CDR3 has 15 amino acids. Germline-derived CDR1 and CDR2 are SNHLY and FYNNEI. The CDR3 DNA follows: TGTGCCAGCAGTGAAACCAGGGGACGGAATCAGCCCCAGCATTTT. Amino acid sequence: CASSETRGRNQPQHF. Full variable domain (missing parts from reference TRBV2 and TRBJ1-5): EPEVTQTPSHQVTQMGQEVILRCVPISNHLYFYWYRQILGQKVEFLVSFYNNEISEKSEIFDDQFSVERPDGSNFTLKIRSTKLEDSAMYFCASSETRGRNQPQHFGDGTRLSIL.

The CDR3 is CASSGRDEAFF. The CDR3 nucleotides read TGTGCCAGCAGTGGCAGGGATGAAGCTTTCTTT. V gene TRBV6-1 combines with J gene TRBJ1-1; D may be TRBD1 (5 bases). The V gene's germline CDR1 is MNHNS and CDR2 SASEGT. V lost 4 bases and J lost 7, with 7 bases in between. The CDR3 is made up of 11 amino acids.

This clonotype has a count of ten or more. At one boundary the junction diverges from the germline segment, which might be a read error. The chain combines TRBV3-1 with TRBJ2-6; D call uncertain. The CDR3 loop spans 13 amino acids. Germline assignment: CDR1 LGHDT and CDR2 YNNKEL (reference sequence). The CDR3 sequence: CASSQAGANVLTF. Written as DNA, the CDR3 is TGCGCCAGCAGCCAAGCCGGGGCCAACGTCCTGACTTTC.

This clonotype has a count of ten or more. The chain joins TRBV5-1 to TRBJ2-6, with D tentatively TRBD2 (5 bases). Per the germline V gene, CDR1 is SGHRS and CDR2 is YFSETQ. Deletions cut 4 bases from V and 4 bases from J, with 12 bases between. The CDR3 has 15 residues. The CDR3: CASSPEGGGANVLTF. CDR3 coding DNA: TGCGCCAGCAGCCCCGAGGGTGGAGGGGCCAACGTCCTGACTTTC.

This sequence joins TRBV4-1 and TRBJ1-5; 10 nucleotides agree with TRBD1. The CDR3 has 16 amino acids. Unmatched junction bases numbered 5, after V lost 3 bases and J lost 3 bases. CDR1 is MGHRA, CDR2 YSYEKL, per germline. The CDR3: CASSHRTGGNNQPQHF. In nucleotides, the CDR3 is TGCGCCAGCAGCCACCGGACAGGGGGGAACAATCAGCCCCAGCATTTT.